The rows below give T cell receptor beta chains drawn from one sample of a study of blood T cell repertoires in COVID-19. The method was immunoSEQ multiplex PCR; TCRdb's version includes in-frame clones alone and lacks a portion of them. The sample records 35,000 to 40,000 clones, about 80% being singletons. The specimen sequenced was peripheral blood. The receptor source for this set is an elderly man with active or convalescent COVID-19. Each CDR3 is given with its conserved first and last residue. The D gene is left open where the match is weak. The size of a clone is reported for some rows only, either as once, few or many, or as a class for expanded clones.

>-|TRBV2|TRBJ1-5|TRBD1
TGTGCCAGCACTACGGGACAGGGTGGCAATCAGCCCCAGCATTTT
CASTTGQGGNQPQHF
>-|TRBV5-5|TRBJ2-2|TRBD2
TGTGCCAGCAGCAGGGGACTAGCGGGGAACACCGGGGAGCTGTTTTTT
CASSRGLAGNTGELFF
>-|TRBV18|TRBJ1-2|TRBD1
TGTGCCAGCAAAAAGACAGGGATGGACTATGGCTACACCTTC
CASKKTGMDYGYTF
>-|TRBV2|TRBJ2-7|-
TGTGCCAGCAGTCCCACGGGGATCGCCTACGAGCAGTACTTC
CASSPTGIAYEQYF
>-|TRBV28|TRBJ1-1|-
TGTGCCAGCACCCTCGCGGGCACTGAAGCTTTCTTT
CASTLAGTEAFF
>-|TRBV12-3/TRBV12-4|TRBJ2-3|-
TGTGCCAGCAGTCGCGGCCTCACAGATACGCAGTATTTT
CASSRGLTDTQYF
>once|TRBV6-4|TRBJ1-1|TRBD1
TGTGCCAGCAGTGGGGACAGGGGGACTGAAGCTTTCTTT
CASSGDRGTEAFF
>-|TRBV28|TRBJ1-4|-
TGTGCCAGCAGTTATACAGGAGCAGGCACTAATGAAAAACTGTTTTTT
CASSYTGAGTNEKLFF
>-|TRBV2|TRBJ2-3|TRBD1
TGTGCCAGCAGTGAAGCGCGACAGGGCGCAGATACGCAGTATTTT
CASSEARQGADTQYF
>-|TRBV27|TRBJ2-1|TRBD2
TGTGCCAGCAGTTCTACCCTCGGACTAGCGAGAACGGGCGGCAATGAGCAGTTCTTC
CASSSTLGLARTGGNEQFF
>-|TRBV9|TRBJ2-1|TRBD2
TGTGCCAGCATGGGAGGGAGTGGTGAGCAGTTCTTC
CASMGGSGEQFF
>once|TRBV4-2|TRBJ1-5|-
TGTGCCAGCAGCCAAGAGGGGAGGGGAGATCAGCCCCAGCATTTT
CASSQEGRGDQPQHF
>-|TRBV27|TRBJ2-6|-
TGTGCCAGCAGTTTCGGGGGAACCAATCCTGGGGCCAACGTCCTGACTTTC
CASSFGGTNPGANVLTF
>-|TRBV15|TRBJ1-5|-
TGTGCCACCAGCAGAGGAGGACTGCCGCAGCCCCAGCATTTT
CATSRGGLPQPQHF
>-|TRBV5-1|TRBJ2-1|-
TGCGCCAGCAGCTTTTTTCAGAGGGAGAATGGGGATGAGCAGTTCTTC
CASSFFQRENGDEQFF
>-|TRBV5-1|TRBJ2-5|TRBD1
TGCGCCAGCAGCTCCAGACAGGGGCTCGAAGAGACCCAGTACTTC
CASSSRQGLEETQYF
>-|TRBV11-2|TRBJ2-6|-
TGTGCCAGCACCTATACAAGGGGTTCCCCTGGGGCCAACGTCCTGACTTTC
CASTYTRGSPGANVLTF
>-|TRBV20-1|TRBJ2-6|-
TGCAGTGCTACTGACTCCTCTGGGGCCAACGTCCTGACTTTC
CSATDSSGANVLTF
>few|TRBV6-5|TRBJ2-1|-
TGTGCCAGCAGTTACTCGGCAGGGGAATACAATGAGCAGTTCTTC
CASSYSAGEYNEQFF
>once|TRBV25-1|TRBJ1-5|TRBD1
TGTGCCAGCAGGGGACAGGGCGACTTTCAGCCCCAGCATTTT
CASRGQGDFQPQHF
>-|TRBV29-1|TRBJ2-7|TRBD2
TGCAGCGTTGAATATAAGACTAGCGGTAACACCTACGAGCAGTACTTC
CSVEYKTSGNTYEQYF
>-|TRBV28|TRBJ1-1|-
TGTGCCAGCAGTTTACAGGGTATGAACACTGAAGCTTTCTTT
CASSLQGMNTEAFF
>once|TRBV6-5|TRBJ2-7|-
TGTGCCAGCAGGGGCAGGGGATTGTACGAGCAGTACTTC
CASRGRGLYEQYF
>few|TRBV15|TRBJ1-5|TRBD1
TGTGCCACCAGCAGTAGGGACAGCCCTTATAGCAATCAGCCCCAGCATTTT
CATSSRDSPYSNQPQHF
>-|TRBV19|TRBJ2-1|TRBD2
TGTGCCAGTAACCTAGCGGGAGGTTACAATGAGCAGTTCTTC
CASNLAGGYNEQFF
>-|TRBV28|TRBJ2-7|-
TGTGCCAGCACCTCCCCCTCGGGGGTCTACGAGCAGTACTTC
CASTSPSGVYEQYF
>-|TRBV2|TRBJ1-2|-
TGTGCCAGCTCTTTAACCCCGTACAACCCGATAAACTATGGCTACACCTTC
CASSLTPYNPINYGYTF
>-|TRBV28|TRBJ2-1|TRBD2
TGTGCCAGCAGGCCAGCCGGGACTAGCGGAAATGAGCAGTTCTTC
CASRPAGTSGNEQFF
>-|TRBV6-1|TRBJ1-6|-
TGTGCCAGCAGACAGGAGCCGAGGTCACCCCTCCACTTT
CASRQEPRSPLHF
>few|TRBV27|TRBJ1-5|-
TGTGCCAGCAGTTTTACATTTTTCAGCAATCAGCCCCAGCATTTT
CASSFTFFSNQPQHF
>few|TRBV13|TRBJ2-1|-
TGTGCCAGCAGTTCTCGGGGCAATGAGCAGTTCTTC
CASSSRGNEQFF
>-|TRBV27|TRBJ1-6|-
TGTGCCAGCAGTTTAACAGGACAGTATTCACCCCTCCACTTT
CASSLTGQYSPLHF
>-|TRBV7-3|TRBJ1-2|TRBD1
TGTGCCAGCAGCCCGGGACAGGGTGATGGCTACACCTTC
CASSPGQGDGYTF
>-|TRBV4-1|TRBJ1-4|-
TGCGCCAGCACCTCAGGATTAACTAATGAAAAACTGTTTTTT
CASTSGLTNEKLFF
>-|TRBV29-1|TRBJ2-5|TRBD1
TGCAGCGTTGAAGATCGGGGCCGCGGACAGGGGGTGGAGACCCAGTACTTC
CSVEDRGRGQGVETQYF
>-|TRBV5-1|TRBJ2-7|TRBD1
TGCGCCAGCAGCCTGACAGGGTTCGCCTACGAGCAGTACTTC
CASSLTGFAYEQYF
>few|TRBV20-1|TRBJ1-2|TRBD1
TGCAGTGCTAGTAACAGGGGGCGGCCTAACTATGGCTACACCTTC
CSASNRGRPNYGYTF
>-|TRBV28|TRBJ1-4|-
TGTGCCAGCGGAGAAGAGGTTGGGACTAATGAAAAACTGTTTTTT
CASGEEVGTNEKLFF
>-|TRBV25-1|TRBJ2-3|-
TGTGCCAGCAGTGTGGCAGGGGCAGATACGCAGTATTTT
CASSVAGADTQYF
>-|TRBV24-1|TRBJ2-2|-
TGTGCCACCAGTCAACTAGCTGCCGGGGAGCTGTTTTTT
CATSQLAAGELFF
>-|TRBV6-1|TRBJ2-7|-
TGTGCCAGCAGTGAAGGACACAGGGTAGGAGCACTAGACGAGCAGTACTTC
CASSEGHRVGALDEQYF
>-|TRBV18|TRBJ2-2|-
TGTGCCAGCTCACCAAGCTTAACCGGGGAGCTGTTTTTT
CASSPSLTGELFF
>few|TRBV5-5|TRBJ2-7|TRBD2
TGTGCCAGCAGCTCGGGACTAGCGTCCTCCTACGAGCAGTACTTC
CASSSGLASSYEQYF
>-|TRBV15|TRBJ2-7|-
TGTGCCACCAGCAGAGATAGTCCCTACGAGCAGTACTTC
CATSRDSPYEQYF
>-|TRBV7-9|TRBJ2-3|-
TGTGCCAGCAGCTGGAGGACCGCGGGGACTCTCGATACGCAGTATTTT
CASSWRTAGTLDTQYF
>once|TRBV10-2|TRBJ2-7|TRBD1
TGCGCCAGCACCGGACAGGGGGCCAACGAGCAGTACTTC
CASTGQGANEQYF
>once|TRBV11-2|TRBJ2-1|TRBD2
TGTGCCAGCAGCTCAGGACTAGCGGGAGGGGGCTACAATGAGCAGTTCTTC
CASSSGLAGGGYNEQFF
>-|TRBV7-3|TRBJ2-3|-
TGTGCCAGCAGCCCCTCGACACAAATGGGAGATACGCAGTATTTT
CASSPSTQMGDTQYF
>-|TRBV13|TRBJ2-7|TRBD2
TGTGCCAGCAACCCGGGGGGGCCGGGCTACGAGCAGTACTTC
CASNPGGPGYEQYF
>-|TRBV29-1|TRBJ2-3|-
TGCAGCGTCCCACGGGGGTTCGGCACAGATACGCAGTATTTT
CSVPRGFGTDTQYF